This TCR beta chain was obtained from a study of CD8 T cells in ankylosing spondylitis. This CDR3 contains 14 residues. After removal of 0 bases from V and 3 bases from J, the junction contained 2 bases not matched to a gene. A few counts support this clonotype. MiXCR, applied by TCRdb to the 5' RACE reads, yields one record per CDR3 protein. The sample holds about 170,000 distinct CDR3 sequences, 15% to 20% seen once. This sequence was found in a male donor with ankylosing spondylitis or in good health (not recorded which). The chain is built from TRBV23-1 and TRBJ2-7; TRBD1 matches at 7 bases. TRBV23-1 is an ORF; its function is uncertain. Sample: blood, either unsorted or a sorted T cell fraction (not recorded which). The chain's CDR3 is CASSQSGDSYEQYF. Written as DNA, the CDR3 is TGCGCCAGCAGTCAATCGGGGGACAGCTACGAGCAGTACTTC.